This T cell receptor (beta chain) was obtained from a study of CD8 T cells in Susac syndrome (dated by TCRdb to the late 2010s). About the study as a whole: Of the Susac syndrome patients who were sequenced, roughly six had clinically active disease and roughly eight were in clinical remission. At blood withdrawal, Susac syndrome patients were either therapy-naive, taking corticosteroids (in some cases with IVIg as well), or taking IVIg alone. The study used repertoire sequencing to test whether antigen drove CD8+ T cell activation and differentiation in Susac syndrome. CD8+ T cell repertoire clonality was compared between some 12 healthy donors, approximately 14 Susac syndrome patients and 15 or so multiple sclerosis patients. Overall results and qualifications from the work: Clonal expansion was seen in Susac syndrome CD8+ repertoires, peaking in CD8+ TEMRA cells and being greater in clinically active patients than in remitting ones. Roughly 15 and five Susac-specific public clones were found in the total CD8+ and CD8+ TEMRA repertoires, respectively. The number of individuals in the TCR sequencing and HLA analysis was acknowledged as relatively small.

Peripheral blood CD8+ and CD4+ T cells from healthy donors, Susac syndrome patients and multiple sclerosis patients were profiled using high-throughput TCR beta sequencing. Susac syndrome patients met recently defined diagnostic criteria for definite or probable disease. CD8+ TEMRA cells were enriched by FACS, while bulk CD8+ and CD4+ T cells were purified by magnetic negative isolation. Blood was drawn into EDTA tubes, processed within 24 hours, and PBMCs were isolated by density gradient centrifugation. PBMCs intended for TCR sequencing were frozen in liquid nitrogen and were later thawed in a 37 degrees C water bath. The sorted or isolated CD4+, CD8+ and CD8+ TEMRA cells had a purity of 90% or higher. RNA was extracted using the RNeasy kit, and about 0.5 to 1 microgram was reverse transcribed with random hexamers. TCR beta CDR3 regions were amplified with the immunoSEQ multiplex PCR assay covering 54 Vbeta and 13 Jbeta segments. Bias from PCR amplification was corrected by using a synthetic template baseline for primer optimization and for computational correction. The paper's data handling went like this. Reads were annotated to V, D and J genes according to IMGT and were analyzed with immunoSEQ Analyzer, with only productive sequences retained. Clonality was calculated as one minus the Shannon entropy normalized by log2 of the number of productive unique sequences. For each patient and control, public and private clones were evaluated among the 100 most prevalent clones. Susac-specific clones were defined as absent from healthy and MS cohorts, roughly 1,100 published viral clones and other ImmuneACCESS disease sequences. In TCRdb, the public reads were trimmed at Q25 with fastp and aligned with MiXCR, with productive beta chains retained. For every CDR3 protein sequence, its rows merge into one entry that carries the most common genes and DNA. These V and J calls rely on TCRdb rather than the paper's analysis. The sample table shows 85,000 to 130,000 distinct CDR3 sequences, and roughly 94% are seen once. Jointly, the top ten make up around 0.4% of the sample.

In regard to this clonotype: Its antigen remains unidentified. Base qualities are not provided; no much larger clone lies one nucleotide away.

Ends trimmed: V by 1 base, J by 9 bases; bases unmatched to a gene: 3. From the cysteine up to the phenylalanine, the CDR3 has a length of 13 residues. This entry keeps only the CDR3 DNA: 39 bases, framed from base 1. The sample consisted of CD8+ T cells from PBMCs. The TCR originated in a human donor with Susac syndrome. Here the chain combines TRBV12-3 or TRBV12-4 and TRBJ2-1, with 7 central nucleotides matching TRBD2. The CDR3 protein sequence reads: CASSLGLAAEQFF. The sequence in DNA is TGTGCCAGCAGTTTAGGACTAGCCGCTGAGCAGTTCTTC.